The 5 T cell receptor beta chains below come from one sample, sequenced in a study of chemoradiotherapy in HPV16-positive cancers. Sequenced by immunoSEQ multiplex PCR; TCRdb stores in-frame clones only, minus some. The sample has about 2,500 clones; roughly 84% are singletons. Sequenced here: tumor tissue, sampled from a patient who underwent chemoradiotherapy. The source is a human donor with HPV-associated anogenital cancer.

The rearrangement joins TRBV19 to TRBJ2-1, with 9 nucleotides matching TRBD2. Germline values: CDR1 LNHDA, CDR2 SQIVND (reference sequence). J gave up 8 bases and V 4 bases, and 6 bases lay outside the gene matches. The CDR3 has 14 amino acids. CDR3 DNA: TGTGCCAGTAGTAGGGCTAGCGGGGCCCATGAGCAGTTCTTC. This sequence encodes CASSRASGAHEQFF.

This chain links TRBV6-6 with TRBJ1-4; no firm D call. Germline CDR1 and CDR2: MNHNY and SVGAGI (reference sequence). The CDR3 length is 15 residues. V lost 8 bases, J lost 6 bases, and 19 bases lay in between. The CDR3 DNA is TGTGCCAGCCTTTCCCCCGGAGGGCGGGATGAAAAACTGTTTTTT. It is translated as CASLSPGGRDEKLFF.

The chain has TRBV18 and TRBJ2-3; D gene unclear. The CDR3 is 15 residues long. Between the trimmed V and J ends, which lost 1 base and 0 bases, there was a span of 8 bases. The germline CDR1 and CDR2 sequences are KGHSH and LQKENI. CDR3 coding DNA: TGTGCCAGCTCACCACGTCGATTTAGCACAGATACGCAGTATTTT. Its protein is CASSPRRFSTDTQYF.

V usage is TRBV6-1 and J usage is TRBJ2-7, with D perhaps TRBD1 (6 bases). Trimming removed 0 bases at V and 1 base at J, with 10 bases between. CDR3 size: 15 residues. CDR1 and CDR2 from the germline V gene are MNHNS and SASEGT. Here the CDR3 reads CASSEAWDTSYEQYV. The DNA for the CDR3 is TGTGCCAGCAGTGAAGCATGGGACACATCCTACGAGCAGTACGTC.

The chain has TRBV13 and TRBJ2-2; D could derive from TRBD1 or TRBD2 (5 bases each). CDR3 length equals 16 residues. Germline V lookup: CDR1 PRHDT, CDR2 FYEKMQ (reference sequence). V was shortened by 5 bases and J by 6 bases, with 19 bases between the two germline ends. Here the CDR3 reads CASSTEGSPRAGELFF. The CDR3 DNA follows: TGTGCCAGCAGCACCGAGGGGTCACCCAGGGCCGGGGAGCTGTTTTTT.